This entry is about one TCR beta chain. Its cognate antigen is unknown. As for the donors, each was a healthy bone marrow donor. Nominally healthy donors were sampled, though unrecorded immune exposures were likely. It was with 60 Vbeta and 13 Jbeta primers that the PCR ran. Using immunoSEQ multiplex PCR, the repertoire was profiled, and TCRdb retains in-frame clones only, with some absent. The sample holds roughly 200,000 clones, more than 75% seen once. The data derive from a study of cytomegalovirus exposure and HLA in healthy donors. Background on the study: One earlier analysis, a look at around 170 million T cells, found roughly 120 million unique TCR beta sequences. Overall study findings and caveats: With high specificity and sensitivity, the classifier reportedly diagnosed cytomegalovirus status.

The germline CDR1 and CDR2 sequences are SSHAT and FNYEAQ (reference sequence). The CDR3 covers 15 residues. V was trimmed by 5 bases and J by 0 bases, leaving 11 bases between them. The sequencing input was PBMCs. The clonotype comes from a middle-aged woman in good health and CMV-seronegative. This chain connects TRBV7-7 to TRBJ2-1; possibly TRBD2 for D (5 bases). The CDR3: CASSQSGSSYNEQFF. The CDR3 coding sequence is TGTGCCAGCAGCCAGAGCGGAAGCTCCTACAATGAGCAGTTCTTC.